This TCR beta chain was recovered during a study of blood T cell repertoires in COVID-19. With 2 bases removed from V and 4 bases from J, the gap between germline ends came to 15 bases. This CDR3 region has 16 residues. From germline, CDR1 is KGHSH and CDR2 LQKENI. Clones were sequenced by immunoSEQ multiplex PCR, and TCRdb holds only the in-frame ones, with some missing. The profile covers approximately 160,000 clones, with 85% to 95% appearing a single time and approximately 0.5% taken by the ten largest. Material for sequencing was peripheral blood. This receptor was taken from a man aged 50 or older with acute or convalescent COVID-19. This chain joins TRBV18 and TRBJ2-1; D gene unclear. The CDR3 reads CASSPFRRLWYNEQFF. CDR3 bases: TGTGCCAGCTCACCATTTAGGCGGCTATGGTACAATGAGCAGTTCTTC.